The clone carrying this TCR beta chain occurred many times. This specimen comes from a study of T cells in Graves' hyperthyroidism and ophthalmopathy. Extraction of PBMCs used 8.5 to 10 ml of fresh peripheral blood. What was amplified from RNA transcripts were TCR beta CDR3 regions. A first-round RT-PCR of the TCR CDR3 used the HTBI primer set. One entry per CDR3 protein, called by TCRdb with MiXCR from the multiplex PCR reads. Of hundreds of thousands of distinct CDR3 sequences in the sample, 14% to 15% were seen once. The CDR3 loop spans 14 amino acids. The V gene's germline CDR1 is SGHVS and CDR2 FQNEAQ. V lost 1 base and J 2 bases, leaving 9 bases between the germline ends.

The sequence derives from a man aged 18-30 years with Graves' ophthalmopathy. V gene TRBV7-8 combines with J gene TRBJ2-7; D is possibly TRBD1 or TRBD2 (6 bases each). The sample was blood. CDR3 amino acids: CASSLVGGPYEQYF. CDR3 nucleotide sequence: TGTGCCAGCAGCTTAGTAGGGGGGCCCTACGAGCAGTACTTC.